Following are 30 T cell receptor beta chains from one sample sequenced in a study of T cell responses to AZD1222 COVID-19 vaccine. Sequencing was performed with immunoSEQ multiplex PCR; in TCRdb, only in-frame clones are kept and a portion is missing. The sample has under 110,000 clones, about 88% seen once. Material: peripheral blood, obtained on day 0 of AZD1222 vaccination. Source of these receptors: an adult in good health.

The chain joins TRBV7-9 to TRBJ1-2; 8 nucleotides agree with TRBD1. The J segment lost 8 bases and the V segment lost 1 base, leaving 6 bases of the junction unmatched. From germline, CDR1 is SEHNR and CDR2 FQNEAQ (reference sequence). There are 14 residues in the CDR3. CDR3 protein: CASSLGAGGHGYTF. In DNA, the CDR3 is TGTGCCAGCAGCTTAGGGGCAGGGGGCCACGGCTACACCTTC. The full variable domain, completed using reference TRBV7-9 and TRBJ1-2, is DTGVSQNPRHKITKRGQNVTFRCDPISEHNRLYWYRQTLGQGPEFLTYFQNEAQLEKSRLLSDRFSAERPKGSFSTLEIQRTEQGDSAMYLCASSLGAGGHGYTFGSGTRLTVV.

DNA of the CDR3: TGTGCCAGCAGTGAACCAGCAGCTTATGGCTACACCTTC. Amino acid sequence: CASSEPAAYGYTF. The chain uses TRBV6-1 and TRBJ1-2; D unresolved. Germline lookup yields CDR1 MNHNS and CDR2 SASEGT. Trimming left V 2 bases short and J 5 bases short, with 9 bases between. The CDR3 consists of 13 residues.

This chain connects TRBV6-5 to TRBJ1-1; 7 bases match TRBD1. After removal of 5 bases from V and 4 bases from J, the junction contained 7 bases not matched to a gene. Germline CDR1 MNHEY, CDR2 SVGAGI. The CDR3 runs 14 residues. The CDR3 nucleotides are TGTGCCAGCAGTCTCAGACAGGGTAGCACTGAAGCTTTCTTT. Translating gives CASSLRQGSTEAFF.

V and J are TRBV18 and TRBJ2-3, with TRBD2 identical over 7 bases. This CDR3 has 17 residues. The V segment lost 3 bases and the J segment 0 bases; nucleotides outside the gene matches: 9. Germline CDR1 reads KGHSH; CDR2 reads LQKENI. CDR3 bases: TGTGCCAGCTCACCGTTCCTCGGGAGGACTAGCACAGATACGCAGTATTTT. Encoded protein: CASSPFLGRTSTDTQYF.

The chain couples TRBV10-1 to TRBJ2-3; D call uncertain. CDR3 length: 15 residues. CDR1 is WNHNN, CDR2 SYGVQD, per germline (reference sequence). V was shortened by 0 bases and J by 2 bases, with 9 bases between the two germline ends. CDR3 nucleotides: TGCGCCAGCAGTGAGTCTGCAGACCCCACAGATACGCAGTATTTT. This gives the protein CASSESADPTDTQYF.

The CDR3 DNA follows: TGTGCCAGCAGCTTAGTAAGACAGGGTTTGAGGACTGAAGCTTTCTTT. This codes for CASSLVRQGLRTEAFF. This rearrangement joins TRBV11-2 to TRBJ1-1, with 7 bases aligning to TRBD1. Losses at the gene ends were 1 base for V and 5 bases for J; bases not matched to a gene: 10. Per germline, CDR1 SGHAT and CDR2 FQNNGV. The CDR3 has 16 residues. The whole variable domain, filled in from reference TRBV11-2 and TRBJ1-1, reads EAGVAQSPRYKIIEKRQSVAFWCNPISGHATLYWYQQILGQGPKLLIQFQNNGVVDDSQLPKDRFSAERLKGVDSTLKIQPAKLEDSAVYLCASSLVRQGLRTEAFFGQGTRLTVV.

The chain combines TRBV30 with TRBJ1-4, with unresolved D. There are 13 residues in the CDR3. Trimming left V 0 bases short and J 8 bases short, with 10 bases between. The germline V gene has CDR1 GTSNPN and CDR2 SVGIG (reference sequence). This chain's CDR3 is CAWSVGEGEKLFF. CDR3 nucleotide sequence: TGTGCCTGGAGTGTTGGAGAAGGGGAAAAACTGTTTTTT.

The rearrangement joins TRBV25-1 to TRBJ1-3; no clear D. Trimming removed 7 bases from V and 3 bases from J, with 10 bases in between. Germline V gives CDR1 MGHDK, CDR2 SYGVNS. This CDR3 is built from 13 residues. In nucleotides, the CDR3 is TGTGCCAGCATCGGGAGTTATGGAAACACCATATATTTT. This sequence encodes CASIGSYGNTIYF. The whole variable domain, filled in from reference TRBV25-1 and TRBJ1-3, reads EADIYQTPRYLVIGTGKKITLECSQTMGHDKMYWYQQDPGMELHLIHYSYGVNSTEKGDLSSESTVSRIRTEHFPLTLESARPSHTSQYLCASIGSYGNTIYFGEGSWLTVV.

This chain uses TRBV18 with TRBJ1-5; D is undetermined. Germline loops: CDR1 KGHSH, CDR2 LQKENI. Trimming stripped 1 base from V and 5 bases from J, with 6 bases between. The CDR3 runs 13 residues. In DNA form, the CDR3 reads TGTGCCAGCTCACCACGGGAGGATCAGCCCCAGCATTTT. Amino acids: CASSPREDQPQHF.

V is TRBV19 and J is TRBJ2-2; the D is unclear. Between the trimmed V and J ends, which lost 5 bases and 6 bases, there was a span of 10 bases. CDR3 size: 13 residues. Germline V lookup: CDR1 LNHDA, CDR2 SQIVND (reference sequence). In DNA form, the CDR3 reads TGTGCCAGTAGTGAGTACGTCCCCGGGGAGCTGTTTTTT. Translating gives CASSEYVPGELFF.

The CDR3: CASSSNGLTVQYF. The CDR3, as DNA: TGTGCCAGCAGCTCCAACGGATTGACGGTGCAGTACTTC. The chain employs TRBV13 and TRBJ2-7; D is unclear. CDR1 PRHDT and CDR2 FYEKMQ come from the germline V gene (reference sequence). This CDR3 has 13 residues. The V and J ends lost 4 bases and 9 bases respectively, with 16 bases between them.

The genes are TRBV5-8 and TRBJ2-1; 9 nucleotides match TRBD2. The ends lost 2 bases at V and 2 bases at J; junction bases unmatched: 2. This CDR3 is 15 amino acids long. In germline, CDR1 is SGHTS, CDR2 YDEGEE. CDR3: CASSFSSGTYNEQFF. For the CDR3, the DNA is TGTGCCAGCAGCTTTTCTAGCGGGACCTACAATGAGCAGTTCTTC.

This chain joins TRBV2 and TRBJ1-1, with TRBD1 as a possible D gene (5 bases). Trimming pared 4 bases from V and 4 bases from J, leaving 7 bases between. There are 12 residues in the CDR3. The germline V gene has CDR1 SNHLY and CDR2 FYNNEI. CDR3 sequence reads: CASSVGGTEAFF. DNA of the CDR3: TGTGCCAGCAGTGTTGGGGGCACTGAAGCTTTCTTT. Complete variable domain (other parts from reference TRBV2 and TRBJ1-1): EPEVTQTPSHQVTQMGQEVILRCVPISNHLYFYWYRQILGQKVEFLVSFYNNEISEKSEIFDDQFSVERPDGSNFTLKIRSTKLEDSAMYFCASSVGGTEAFFGQGTRLTVV.

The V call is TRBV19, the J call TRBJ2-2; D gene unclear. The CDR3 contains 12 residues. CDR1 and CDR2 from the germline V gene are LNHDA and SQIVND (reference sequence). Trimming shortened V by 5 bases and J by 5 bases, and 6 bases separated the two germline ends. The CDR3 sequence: CASSPRTGELFF. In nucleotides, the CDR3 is TGTGCCAGTAGTCCCCGTACCGGGGAGCTGTTTTTT.

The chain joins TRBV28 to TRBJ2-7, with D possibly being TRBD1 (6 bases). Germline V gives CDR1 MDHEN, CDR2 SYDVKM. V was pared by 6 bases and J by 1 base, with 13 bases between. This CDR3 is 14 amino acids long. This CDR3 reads CASSLWQGSYEQYF. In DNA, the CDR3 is TGTGCCAGCAGCCTCTGGCAGGGGTCCTACGAGCAGTACTTC. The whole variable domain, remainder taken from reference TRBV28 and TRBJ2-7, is DVKVTQSSRYLVKRTGEKVFLECVQDMDHENMFWYRQDPGLGLRLIYFSYDVKMKEKGDIPEGYSVSREKKERFSLILESASTNQTSMYLCASSLWQGSYEQYFGPGTRLTVT.

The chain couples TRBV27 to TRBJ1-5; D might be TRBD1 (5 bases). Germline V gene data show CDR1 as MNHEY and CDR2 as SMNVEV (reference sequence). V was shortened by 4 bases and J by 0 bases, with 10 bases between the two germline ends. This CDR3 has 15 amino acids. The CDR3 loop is CASSSTVNSNQPQHF. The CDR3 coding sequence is TGTGCCAGCAGTTCGACAGTCAATAGCAATCAGCCCCAGCATTTT.

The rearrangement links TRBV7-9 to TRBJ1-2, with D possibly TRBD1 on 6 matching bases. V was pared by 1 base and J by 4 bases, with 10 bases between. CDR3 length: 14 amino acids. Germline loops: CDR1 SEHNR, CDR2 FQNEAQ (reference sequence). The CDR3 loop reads CASSLGGLGYGYTF. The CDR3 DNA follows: TGTGCCAGCAGCTTAGGGGGGCTAGGCTATGGCTACACCTTC.

The CDR3 protein is CASRGWDSVSNQPQHF. Here the CDR3 DNA reads TGTGCCAGCAGAGGATGGGACAGTGTTAGCAATCAGCCCCAGCATTTT. J is TRBJ1-5 and V is TRBV2; 7 nucleotides line up with TRBD1. CDR3 length: 16 amino acids. The germline CDR1 and CDR2 sequences are SNHLY and FYNNEI. V shed 6 bases and J 0 bases; nucleotides not matched to a gene: 8.

This chain's CDR3 is CASSGDRVGQPQHF. The CDR3 DNA reads TGTGCCAGTAGTGGGGACAGGGTGGGCCAGCCCCAGCATTTT. The chain couples TRBV19 to TRBJ1-5; 9 bases fit TRBD1. CDR1 is LNHDA and CDR2 is SQIVND in the germline V gene (reference sequence). This CDR3 comprises 14 residues. With V trimmed by 5 bases and J by 7 bases, 6 bases remained unmatched.

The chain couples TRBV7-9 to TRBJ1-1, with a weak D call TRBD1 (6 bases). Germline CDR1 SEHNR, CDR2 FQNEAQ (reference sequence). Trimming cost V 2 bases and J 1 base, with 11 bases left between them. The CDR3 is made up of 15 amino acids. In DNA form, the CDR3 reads TGTGCCAGCAGCTTATTTCAGGGGCCGAACACTGAAGCTTTCTTT. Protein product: CASSLFQGPNTEAFF.

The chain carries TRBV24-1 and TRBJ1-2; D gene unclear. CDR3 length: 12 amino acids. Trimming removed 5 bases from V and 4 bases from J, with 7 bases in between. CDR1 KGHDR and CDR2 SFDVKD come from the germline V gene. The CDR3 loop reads CATSVAAYGYTF. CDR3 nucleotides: TGTGCCACCAGTGTCGCGGCCTATGGCTACACCTTC.

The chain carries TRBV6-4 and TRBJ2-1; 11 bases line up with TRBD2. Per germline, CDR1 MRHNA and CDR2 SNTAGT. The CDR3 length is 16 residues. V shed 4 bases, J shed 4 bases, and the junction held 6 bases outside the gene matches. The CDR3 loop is CASSVEGLAVYNEQFF. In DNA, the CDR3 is TGTGCCAGCAGTGTGGAGGGACTAGCGGTTTACAATGAGCAGTTCTTC.

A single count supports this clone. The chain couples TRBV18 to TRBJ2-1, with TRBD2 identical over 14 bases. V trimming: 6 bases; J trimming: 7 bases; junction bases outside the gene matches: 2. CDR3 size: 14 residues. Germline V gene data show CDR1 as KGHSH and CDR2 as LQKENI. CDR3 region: CASSRTSGRNEQFF. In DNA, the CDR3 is TGTGCCAGCTCCCGGACTAGCGGGAGGAATGAGCAGTTCTTC.

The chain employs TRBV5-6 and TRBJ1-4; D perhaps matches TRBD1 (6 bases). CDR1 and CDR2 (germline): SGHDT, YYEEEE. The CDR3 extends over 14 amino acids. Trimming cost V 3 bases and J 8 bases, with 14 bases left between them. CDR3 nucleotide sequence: TGTGCCAGCAGCTCACAGGGTTTAAAGGAAAAACTGTTTTTT. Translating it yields CASSSQGLKEKLFF.

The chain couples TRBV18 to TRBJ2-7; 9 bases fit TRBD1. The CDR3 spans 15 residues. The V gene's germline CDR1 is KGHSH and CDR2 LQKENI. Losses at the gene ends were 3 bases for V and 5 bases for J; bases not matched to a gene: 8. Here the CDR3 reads CASSPGTGIRNEQYF. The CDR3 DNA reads TGTGCCAGCTCACCCGGGACAGGGATAAGGAACGAGCAGTACTTC.

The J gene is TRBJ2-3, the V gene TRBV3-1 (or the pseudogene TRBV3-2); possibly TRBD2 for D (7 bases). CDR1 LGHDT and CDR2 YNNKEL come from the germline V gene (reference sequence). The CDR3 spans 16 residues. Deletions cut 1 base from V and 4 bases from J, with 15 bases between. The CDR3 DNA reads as TGTGCCAGCAGCCAAGGGTGGGGGGGCTCGGCAGATACGCAGTATTTT. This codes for CASSQGWGGSADTQYF.

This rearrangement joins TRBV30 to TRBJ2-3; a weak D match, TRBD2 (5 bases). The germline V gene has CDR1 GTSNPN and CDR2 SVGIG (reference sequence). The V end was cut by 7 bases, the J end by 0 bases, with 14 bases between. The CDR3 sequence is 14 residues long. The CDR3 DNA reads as TGTGCCTCTCGGCGAAGCGGTAGCACAGATACGCAGTATTTT. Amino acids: CASRRSGSTDTQYF.

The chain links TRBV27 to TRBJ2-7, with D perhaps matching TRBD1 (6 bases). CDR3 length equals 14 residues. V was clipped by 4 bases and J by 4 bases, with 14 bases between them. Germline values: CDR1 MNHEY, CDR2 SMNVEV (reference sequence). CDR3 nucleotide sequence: TGTGCCAGCAGTTGGAAGGGACAAGGATACGAGCAGTACTTC. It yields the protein CASSWKGQGYEQYF.

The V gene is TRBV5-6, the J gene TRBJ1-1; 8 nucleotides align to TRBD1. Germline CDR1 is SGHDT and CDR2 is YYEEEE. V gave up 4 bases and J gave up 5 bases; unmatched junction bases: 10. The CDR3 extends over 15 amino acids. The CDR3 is CASSPLTGARTEAFF. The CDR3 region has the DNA TGTGCCAGCAGCCCATTGACAGGGGCACGGACTGAAGCTTTCTTT. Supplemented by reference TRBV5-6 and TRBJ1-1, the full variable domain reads DAGVTQSPTHLIKTRGQQVTLRCSPKSGHDTVSWYQQALGQGPQFIFQYYEEEERQRGNFPDRFSGHQFPNYSSELNVNALLLGDSALYLCASSPLTGARTEAFFGQGTRLTVV.

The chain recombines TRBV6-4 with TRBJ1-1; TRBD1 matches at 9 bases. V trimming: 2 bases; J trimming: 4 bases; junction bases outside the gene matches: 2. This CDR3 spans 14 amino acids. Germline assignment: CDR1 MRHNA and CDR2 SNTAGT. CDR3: CASSDGTGSTEAFF. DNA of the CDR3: TGTGCCAGCAGTGACGGGACAGGGTCCACTGAAGCTTTCTTT.